This T cell receptor beta chain was captured in a study of cytomegalovirus exposure and HLA in healthy donors. About the research overall: Genotyping showed approximately 81% of roughly 400 donors falling in the Caucasian-associated ancestry cluster. Study-wide findings and caveats: Productive status was seen about 90% or about 30% of the time for most TCR beta V segments in an earlier analysis.

While unrecorded immune exposures were likely, the donors were nominally healthy when sampled. With regard to this clone: Its antigen is currently unknown.

Primers for the PCR totalled 60 Vbeta and 13 Jbeta. Per the study methods: A later analysis counted about 80 million unique TCR beta chains, around 12 million shared. Libraries were prepared by immunoSEQ multiplex PCR; TCRdb keeps only in-frame clonotypes and omits some of them. That table supplies the V and J calls and clone size; D and trimming were determined from the DNA. The table lists 130,000 or so clones, 87% of them singletons. Germline values: CDR1 MNHNS, CDR2 SASEGT. The CDR3 has 15 residues. V shed 6 bases, J shed 2 bases, and the junction held 8 bases outside the gene matches. The genes are TRBV6-1 and TRBJ2-7; 9 positions agree with TRBD1. The sequenced sample was PBMCs. The sequence was obtained from a woman in her twenties or thirties in good health and CMV-seronegative. CDR3 protein: CASRGGQGWTYEQYF. The DNA for the CDR3 is TGTGCCAGCAGGGGGGGACAGGGATGGACCTACGAGCAGTACTTC.